This entry concerns a single T cell receptor beta chain. This receptor's antigen is unknown. Base qualities were left out, and no much larger clone turns up one base away. There are 14 amino acids in the CDR3, from cysteine to phenylalanine inclusive. Only CDR3 DNA is held: 42 bases, read in frame from base 1. V is shortened by 3 bases, J by 0 bases, and the region joining them spans 8 bases. CDR1 and CDR2, per the germline V gene (reference sequence), are LNHDA and SQIVND. The treatment or condition label here, explained by the study, means: approximately nine-day PBMC culture with coronavirus spike peptide pools or control peptides (ViraFEST assay). The ViraFEST assay was used in the study, in which antigen-specific T cells were expanded with peptide pools and expanded clonotypes were subsequently identified by TCR sequencing. The positive SARS-CoV-2 PCR tests of the convalescent patients were dated from March to December 2020, before the Alpha, Beta and Delta variants emerged in the United States. PBMCs were cultured at about 2 million per well in IMDM supplemented with approximately 5% human AB serum and 10 IU/ml IL-2, with 10 ug/ml peptide pools added. On days 3 and 7, half of the culture medium was replaced with fresh IL-2-containing medium. CD4+ T cells were isolated after approximately 10 days of culture through negative selection using the EasySep CD4+ T cell isolation kit. PBMCs were separated from whole blood using Ficoll-Paque Plus gradient centrifugation and then either used fresh or cryopreserved at -140C. Culture conditions were generally each tested in triplicate wells.

This specimen comes from a study of vaccination and CD4 T cells after COVID-19 (dated by TCRdb to about 2022). In terms of the full investigation: Convalescent patients had a positive SARS-CoV-2 result on nasal swab PCR, and of these patients, several had mild disease and one had severe disease. Post-COVID blood samples were collected from convalescent patients a median of approximately 100 days after diagnosis, with a range of about 35 to 180 days. The time from the second vaccine dose to post-vaccine blood sampling had a median of approximately 72 days and ranged from about 12 to 250 days. In under 13 COVID-19 convalescent patients and a few infection-naive healthy vaccine recipients, researchers compared the spike-specific CD4+ TCR repertoire from before mRNA vaccination with the repertoire from after. Participants received two doses of either the Pfizer-BioNTech BNT162b2 vaccine (n=8) or the Moderna mRNA-1273 vaccine (n=2). Culture stimuli were overlapping spike peptide pools from SARS-CoV-2 and from the common cold coronaviruses HCoV-NL63, HCoV-OC43 and HCoV-229E. In control cultures, a CEFX viral epitope pool was used as positive control, an HIV-1 Nef peptide pool was used as negative control, or no peptide was added. The convalescent cohort comprised six males and four females, including two Hispanic individuals, seven Caucasians, two Asians and one multiracial person. What the study reported, not specific to this receptor: In convalescent patients, nearly all vaccine-specific clones (304 of 307) were found to be mono-reactive for SARS-CoV-2 spike rather than cross-reactive with common cold coronaviruses. Among the post-vaccine SARS-CoV-2-reactive clones in convalescent patients, a median approximately 90% showed up only after vaccination, which suggests vaccine-specific priming. Although the median number of SARS-CoV-2-reactive clonotypes went up from roughly 23 after infection to 35 to 40 after vaccination, the increase was not significant. Relatively few convalescent patients were included in the study, and early timepoints after natural infection were not analyzed.

Libraries were constructed by PCR. DNA from cultured CD4+ T cells underwent TCR sequencing with the Oncomine TCR Beta short-read assay at the Johns Hopkins FTIC core. The QIAamp micro DNA kit was used to extract genomic DNA from the cultured CD4+ T cells. Oncomine TCR Beta libraries from cultured CD4+ T cells were pooled using unique dual indexes and sequenced on an Illumina iSeq 100. Per the original workflow: Non-productive sequences were filtered out, and CDR3s that did not start with C, did not end with F or W, or were shorter than 7 amino acids were discarded. The MANAFEST web application was used to identify antigen-specific clonotypes by comparing peptide-stimulated wells against reference wells and other culture wells. For a clone to be called positive, the clone needed an FDR below 0.05, an odds ratio above 5, and a productive frequency above 0.1% in at least two of three replicate wells. A clonotype was classed as cross-reactive if the clonotype showed significant expansion both in SARS-CoV-2 spike wells and in at least one common cold coronavirus spike condition. CDR3 homology was assessed with Levenshtein distances (stringdist) and unrooted phylogenetic trees (ape) in R version 3.6.1. TCRdb applied fastp at Q25 and MiXCR to the public reads, then kept only in-frame beta chains. Each CDR3 protein appears once, grouped with its most common genes and DNA. In this record, the V and J calls reflect TCRdb's handling and not the investigators' own analysis. The sample table shows fewer than 12,000 distinct CDR3 sequences, and around three fifths are seen once. The top ten clones comprise approximately 35% of the sample.

Recombination linked TRBV19 to TRBJ1-1; the D gene identity is not certain. This TCR derives from a human donor who had recovered from COVID-19. The source material was CD4+ T cells from blood, cultured in vitro. At the DNA level, the sequence is TGTGCCAGTAGTATTTTGCCCATGAACACTGAAGCTTTCTTT. It translates as CASSILPMNTEAFF.